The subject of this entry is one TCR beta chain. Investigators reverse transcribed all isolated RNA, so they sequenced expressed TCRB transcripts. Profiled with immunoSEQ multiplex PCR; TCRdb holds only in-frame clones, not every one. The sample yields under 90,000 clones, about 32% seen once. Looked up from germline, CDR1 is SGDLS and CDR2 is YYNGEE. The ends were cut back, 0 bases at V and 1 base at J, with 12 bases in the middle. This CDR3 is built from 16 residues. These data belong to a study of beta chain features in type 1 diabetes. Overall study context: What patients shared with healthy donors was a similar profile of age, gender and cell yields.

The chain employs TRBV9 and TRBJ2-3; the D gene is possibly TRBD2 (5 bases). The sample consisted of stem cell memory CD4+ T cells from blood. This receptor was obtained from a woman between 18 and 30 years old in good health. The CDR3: CASSVGSSPRTDTQYF. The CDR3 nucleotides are TGTGCCAGCAGCGTAGGATCTAGCCCACGCACAGATACGCAGTATTTT. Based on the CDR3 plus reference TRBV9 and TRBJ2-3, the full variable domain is DSGVTQTPKHLITATGQRVTLRCSPRSGDLSVYWYQQSLDQGLQFLIQYYNGEERAKGNILERFSAQQFPDLHSELNLSSLELGDSALYFCASSVGSSPRTDTQYFGPGTRLTVL.